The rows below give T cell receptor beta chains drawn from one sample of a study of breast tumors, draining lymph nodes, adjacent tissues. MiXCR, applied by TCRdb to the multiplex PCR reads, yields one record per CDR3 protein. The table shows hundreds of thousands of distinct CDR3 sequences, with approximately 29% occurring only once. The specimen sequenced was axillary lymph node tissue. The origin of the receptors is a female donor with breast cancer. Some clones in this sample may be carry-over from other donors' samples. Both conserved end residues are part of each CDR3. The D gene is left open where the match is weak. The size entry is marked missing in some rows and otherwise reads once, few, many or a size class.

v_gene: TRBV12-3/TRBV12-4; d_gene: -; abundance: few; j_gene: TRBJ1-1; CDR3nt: TGTGCCAGCAGTGATCAGCCGAACACTGAAGCTTTCTTT; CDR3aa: CASSDQPNTEAFF
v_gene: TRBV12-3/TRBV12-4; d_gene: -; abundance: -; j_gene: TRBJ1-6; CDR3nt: TGTGCCAGCAGCAACGGGGTCGGGCCCCTCCACTTT; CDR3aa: CASSNGVGPLHF
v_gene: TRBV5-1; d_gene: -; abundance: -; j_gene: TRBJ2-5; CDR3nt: TGCGCCAGCAGCACGGACTGGTACTTC; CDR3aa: CASSTDWYF
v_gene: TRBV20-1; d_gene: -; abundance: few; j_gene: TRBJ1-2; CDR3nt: TGCAGTGCGACAGGAGCTAACTATGGCTCCACCTTC; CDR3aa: CSATGANYGSTF
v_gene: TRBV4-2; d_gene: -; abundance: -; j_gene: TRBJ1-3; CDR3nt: TGTGCCAGCAGCCAGGACTCAGGGGCTGGAAACACCACATATTTT; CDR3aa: CASSQDSGAGNTTYF
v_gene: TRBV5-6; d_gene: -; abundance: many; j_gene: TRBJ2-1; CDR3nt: TGTGCCAGCAGCTTGGGGCAGATCAATGAGCAGTTCTTC; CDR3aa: CASSLGQINEQFF
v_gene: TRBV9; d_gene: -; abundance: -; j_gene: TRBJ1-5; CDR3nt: TGTGCCAGCAGCGTAGGTACTACCGGCAATCAGCCCCAGCATTTT; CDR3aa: CASSVGTTGNQPQHF
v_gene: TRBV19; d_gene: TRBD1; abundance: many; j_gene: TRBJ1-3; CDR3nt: TGTGCCAGTAACCCGACGACAGGGGTTTCCTCTGGAAACACCATATATTTT; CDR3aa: CASNPTTGVSSGNTIYF
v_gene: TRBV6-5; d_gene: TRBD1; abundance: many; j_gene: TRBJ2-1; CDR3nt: TGTGCCAGCCAGGGACAGAACTACAATGAGCAGTTCTTC; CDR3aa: CASQGQNYNEQFF
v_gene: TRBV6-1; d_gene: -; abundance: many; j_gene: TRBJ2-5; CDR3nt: TGTGCCAGCAGTACCCGTCGAGAGACCCAGTACTTC; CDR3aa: CASSTRRETQYF
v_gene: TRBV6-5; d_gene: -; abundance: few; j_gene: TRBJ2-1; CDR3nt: TGTGCCAGCAGTCACTCTTACGGGAGCTTGAGTGAGCAGTTCTTC; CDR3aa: CASSHSYGSLSEQFF
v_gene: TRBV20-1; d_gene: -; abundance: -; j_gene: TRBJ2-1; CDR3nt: TGCAGTGCCGTGACTCAGGGGGCTAGCGGCTACAATGAGCAGTTCTTC; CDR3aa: CSAVTQGASGYNEQFF
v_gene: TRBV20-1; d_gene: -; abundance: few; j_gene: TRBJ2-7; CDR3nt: TGCAGTGCCCAAGAGAGCGGGTCGGGACCGGGGTGGACCTACGAGCAGTACTTC; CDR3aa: CSAQESGSGPGWTYEQYF
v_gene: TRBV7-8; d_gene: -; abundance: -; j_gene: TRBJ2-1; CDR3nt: TGTGCCAGCAGCTTAGTAGGTAGGGAGAACAATGAGCAGTTCTTC; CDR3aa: CASSLVGRENNEQFF
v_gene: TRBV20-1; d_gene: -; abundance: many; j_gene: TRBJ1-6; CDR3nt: TGCAGTGCTAGAGTTGGGGCTAAGGATTCACCCCTCCACTTT; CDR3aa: CSARVGAKDSPLHF
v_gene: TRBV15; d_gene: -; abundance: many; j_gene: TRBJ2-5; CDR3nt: TGTGCCACCAGCAGAGACAGCTCTAGGTTCGAGACCCAGTACTTC; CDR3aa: CATSRDSSRFETQYF
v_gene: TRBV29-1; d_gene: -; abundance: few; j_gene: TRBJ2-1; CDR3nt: TGCAGCGTTGACGGGGGCTCCTACAATGAGCAGTTCTTC; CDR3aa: CSVDGGSYNEQFF
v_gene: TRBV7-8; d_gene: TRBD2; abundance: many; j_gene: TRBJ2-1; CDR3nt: TGTGCCAGCAGCCCGCCCGGTTGGGCTAGCGGGAACTACAATGAGCAGTTCTTC; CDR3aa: CASSPPGWASGNYNEQFF
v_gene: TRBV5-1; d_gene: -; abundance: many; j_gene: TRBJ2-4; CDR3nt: TGCGCCAGCAGCTCGGCAGGACGGAACATTCAGTACTTC; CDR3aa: CASSSAGRNIQYF
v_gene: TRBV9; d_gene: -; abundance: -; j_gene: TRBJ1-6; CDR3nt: TGTGCCAGCAGCGTAGTGCAGGGTGGGCATAATTCACCCCTCCACTTT; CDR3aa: CASSVVQGGHNSPLHF
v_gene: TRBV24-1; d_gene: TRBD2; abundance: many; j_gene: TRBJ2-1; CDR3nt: TGTGCCACCAGTGATCCCTACAGGGGACTAGCGGGAGACAGTGAGCAGTTCTTC; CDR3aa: CATSDPYRGLAGDSEQFF
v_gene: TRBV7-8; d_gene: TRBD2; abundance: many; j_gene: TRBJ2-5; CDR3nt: TGTGCCAGCAGCTCTAGCCCATCTCCCGGGGGGGAAGGGACCCAGTACTTC; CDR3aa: CASSSSPSPGGEGTQYF
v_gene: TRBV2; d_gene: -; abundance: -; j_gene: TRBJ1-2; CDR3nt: TGTGACAGCAGTGAAAATGGGGTCGGCTACACCTTC; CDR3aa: CDSSENGVGYTF